One and the same sample provided the 16 T cell receptor beta chains below, sequenced in a study of early T cells in non-severe SARS-CoV-2 infection. MiXCR was run by TCRdb on the 5' RACE reads, yielding one entry per CDR3 protein. The sample consists of over 85,000 distinct CDR3 sequences, about an eighth of them appearing once. Sequenced sample: whole blood. These receptors came from an adult who was a healthcare worker with PCR-confirmed SARS-CoV-2 infection or an uninfected control (not recorded which).

This chain links TRBV4-1 with TRBJ1-2, with 8 bases that match TRBD1. The CDR3 consists of 15 residues. After removal of 4 bases from V and 3 bases from J, the junction contained 7 bases not matched to a gene. In germline, CDR1 is MGHRA, CDR2 YSYEKL. The CDR3: CASSLRQGLDYGYTF. The CDR3 DNA reads TGCGCCAGCAGCCTTCGACAGGGGCTTGACTATGGCTACACCTTC.

This clonotype was seen a few times. The V and J genes are TRBV4-3 and TRBJ2-2; no definite D call. Deletions cut 0 bases from V and 5 bases from J, with 10 bases between. Germline loops: CDR1 LGHNA, CDR2 YSLEER. This CDR3 has 15 residues. This CDR3 reads CASSQDRIETGELFF. CDR3 coding DNA: TGCGCCAGCAGCCAAGATAGGATTGAGACCGGGGAGCTGTTTTTT.

The chain is built from TRBV9 and TRBJ1-6; unclear D gene. V was trimmed by 4 bases and J by 10 bases, leaving 12 bases between them. The CDR3 contains 13 residues. Germline V gene data show CDR1 as SGDLS and CDR2 as YYNGEE. This CDR3 reads CASSSTGESPLHF. CDR3 nucleotide sequence: TGTGCCAGCAGCAGTACGGGAGAGTCACCCCTCCACTTT.

This clonotype turned up a few times. V and J are TRBV4-1 and TRBJ1-1; the D is unclear. V gave up 0 bases and J gave up 4 bases, with 9 bases separating them. Germline-derived CDR1 and CDR2 are MGHRA and YSYEKL. CDR3 size: 14 residues. The CDR3 DNA reads TGCGCCAGCAGCCAAGAGGGATTTGGCACTGAAGCTTTCTTT. This translates into CASSQEGFGTEAFF.

This clonotype was observed a few times. This chain joins TRBV30 and TRBJ2-2; the match to TRBD2 covers 7 bases. Germline V gene data show CDR1 as GTSNPN and CDR2 as SVGIG (reference sequence). Trimming took 7 bases from V and 3 from J; bases not matched to a gene: 11. This CDR3 has 15 amino acids. The CDR3 region has the DNA TGTGCCTACTCGCGAGCGGGATTTGACACCGGGGAGCTGTTTTTT. It specifies CAYSRAGFDTGELFF.

This clonotype was seen a few times. The chain is built from TRBV28 and TRBJ2-3, with a weak D call TRBD2 (6 bases). V was cut by 6 bases and J by 5 bases, with 6 bases left in between. The CDR3 is 11 residues long. CDR1 and CDR2 from the germline V gene are MDHEN and SYDVKM. The CDR3 DNA reads as TGTGCCAGCAGGGGAGGAGATACGCAGTATTTT. It yields the protein CASRGGDTQYF. Full variable domain (outside the CDR3, taken from reference TRBV28 and TRBJ2-3): DVKVTQSSRYLVKRTGEKVFLECVQDMDHENMFWYRQDPGLGLRLIYFSYDVKMKEKGDIPEGYSVSREKKERFSLILESASTNQTSMYLCASRGGDTQYFGPGTRLTVL.

The chain uses TRBV28 and TRBJ2-2; a weak D match, TRBD2 (6 bases). CDR3 length: 14 amino acids. The germline V gene has CDR1 MDHEN and CDR2 SYDVKM. Trimming shortened V by 7 bases and J by 4 bases, and 13 bases separated the two germline ends. DNA for the CDR3: TGTGCCAGCAAGGAGGGAACCGGCACCGGGGAGCTGTTTTTT. Encoded protein: CASKEGTGTGELFF.

The genes are TRBV5-1 and TRBJ2-5; the match to TRBD2 covers 13 bases. Unmatched junction bases numbered 6, after V lost 2 bases and J lost 5 bases. The CDR3 runs to 16 residues. The V gene's germline CDR1 is SGHRS and CDR2 YFSETQ. This CDR3 reads CASSFQGTSGMETQYF. CDR3 DNA: TGCGCCAGCAGCTTCCAAGGGACTAGCGGGATGGAGACCCAGTACTTC.

The chain joins TRBV15 to TRBJ1-5; TRBD1 matches at 9 bases. V was clipped by 5 bases and J by 5 bases; unmatched bases: 7. The CDR3 is made up of 15 amino acids. Germline V gene sequence: CDR1 LNHNV, CDR2 YYDKDF (reference sequence). The CDR3 coding sequence is TGTGCCACCAGCCCCCGGGGACAGGGTCATCAGCCCCAGCATTTT. As protein: CATSPRGQGHQPQHF.

This clonotype was detected a few times. The chain has TRBV5-1 and TRBJ2-1, with a weak D call TRBD2 (6 bases). V gave up 4 bases and J gave up 8 bases, with 13 bases separating them. This CDR3 is 13 amino acids long. CDR1 SGHRS and CDR2 YFSETQ come from the germline V gene. The CDR3, as DNA: TGCGCCAGCAGCCTGGGAGGCGGCGATGAGCAGTTCTTC. Amino acid sequence: CASSLGGGDEQFF.

This clonotype was seen at least ten times. This sequence joins TRBV18 and TRBJ1-5; 7 positions match TRBD1. Germline V gene lookup returns CDR1 KGHSH and CDR2 LQKENI. J lost 0 bases, V lost 6 bases, and 8 bases had no gene match. There are 16 residues in the CDR3. CDR3 sequence (DNA): TGTGCCAGCTCTCTCGGACAGGCCGATAGCAATCAGCCCCAGCATTTT. This sequence encodes CASSLGQADSNQPQHF.

This clonotype was counted a few times. For the CDR3, the DNA is TGTGCCAGCAGTGACTCCGAGCAGTACTTC. Its translation is CASSDSEQYF. This chain links TRBV2 with TRBJ2-7; D not certain. V lost 3 bases to trimming and J lost 6 bases, with 3 bases between them. This CDR3 contains 10 residues. From germline, CDR1 is SNHLY and CDR2 FYNNEI. Variable domain in full (rest from reference TRBV2 and TRBJ2-7): EPEVTQTPSHQVTQMGQEVILRCVPISNHLYFYWYRQILGQKVEFLVSFYNNEISEKSEIFDDQFSVERPDGSNFTLKIRSTKLEDSAMYFCASSDSEQYFGPGTRLTVT.

The V and J genes are TRBV7-9 and TRBJ2-7, with D perhaps TRBD2 (6 bases). Trimming stripped 2 bases from V and 6 bases from J, with 14 bases between. Germline CDR1 SEHNR, CDR2 FQNEAQ (reference sequence). CDR3 length: 14 amino acids. The CDR3: CASSLSRRVAEQYF. The CDR3, as DNA: TGTGCCAGCAGCTTATCGAGGAGGGTCGCCGAGCAGTACTTC.

This clonotype appeared many times. The chain joins TRBV12-3 or TRBV12-4 to TRBJ2-7, with TRBD2 identical over 13 bases. The CDR3 is 15 residues long. V lost 4 bases, J lost 2 bases, and 2 bases stayed unmatched. In DNA form, the CDR3 reads TGTGCCAGCAGTTCGGGACTAGCGGGAACCTACGAGCAGTACTTC. Amino acids: CASSSGLAGTYEQYF.

In this sample, this clonotype turned up once. This may come from a read error, since a much larger clone is one base off. The V gene is TRBV3-1, the J gene TRBJ2-1, with 7 bases identical to TRBD2. Germline V gene sequence: CDR1 LGHDT, CDR2 YNNKEL (reference sequence). V lost 2 bases, J lost 9 bases, and 13 bases stayed unmatched. CDR3 size: 16 residues. The CDR3 sequence: CASSQFGGRAEFEQFF. The CDR3 DNA sequence: TGTGCCAGCAGCCAATTCGGGGGGAGGGCCGAATTTGAGCAGTTCTTC.

At least ten counts were recorded for this clonotype. The chain employs TRBV3-1 and TRBJ1-5; D unclear. CDR1 and CDR2 from the germline V gene are LGHDT and YNNKEL (reference sequence). The CDR3 length is 13 residues. Trimming took off 4 bases at V and 6 bases at J, with 10 bases between the two ends. CDR3 residues: CASSPLQSQPQHF. CDR3 nucleotides: TGTGCCAGCAGCCCTCTCCAGTCTCAGCCCCAGCATTTT.